This TCR beta chain was profiled in a study of PD-1 blockade in classical Hodgkin lymphoma. Here immunoSEQ multiplex PCR was the method, and the copy in TCRdb shows in-frame clones only, minus some. There are roughly 100,000 clones in the sample; more than 70% occur only once, and 19% lies in the top ten. As for this clone: Its antigen is unknown.

General observations from the study: Those achieving complete response showed baseline diversity like newly diagnosed patients.

Time point in this sample: cycle 4 day 1 (C4D1), after less than seven weeks of nivolumab. With no exception, relapse followed autologous stem cell transplantation in all patients, and brentuximab vedotin exposure varied. Germline CDR1 and CDR2: GTSNPN and SVGIG (reference sequence). The trim removed 3 bases at V and 0 bases at J, leaving 4 bases unmatched. The CDR3 spans 14 residues. V gene TRBV30 combines with J gene TRBJ2-7, with 8 bases identical to TRBD2. This material consisted of peripheral blood mononuclear cells (PBMCs), taken before the fourth cycle of nivolumab. The clonotype comes from a human donor with classical Hodgkin lymphoma. The CDR3 reads CAWRIAGSSYEQYF. The CDR3 DNA sequence: TGTGCCTGGAGGATAGCGGGGAGCTCCTACGAGCAGTACTTC.